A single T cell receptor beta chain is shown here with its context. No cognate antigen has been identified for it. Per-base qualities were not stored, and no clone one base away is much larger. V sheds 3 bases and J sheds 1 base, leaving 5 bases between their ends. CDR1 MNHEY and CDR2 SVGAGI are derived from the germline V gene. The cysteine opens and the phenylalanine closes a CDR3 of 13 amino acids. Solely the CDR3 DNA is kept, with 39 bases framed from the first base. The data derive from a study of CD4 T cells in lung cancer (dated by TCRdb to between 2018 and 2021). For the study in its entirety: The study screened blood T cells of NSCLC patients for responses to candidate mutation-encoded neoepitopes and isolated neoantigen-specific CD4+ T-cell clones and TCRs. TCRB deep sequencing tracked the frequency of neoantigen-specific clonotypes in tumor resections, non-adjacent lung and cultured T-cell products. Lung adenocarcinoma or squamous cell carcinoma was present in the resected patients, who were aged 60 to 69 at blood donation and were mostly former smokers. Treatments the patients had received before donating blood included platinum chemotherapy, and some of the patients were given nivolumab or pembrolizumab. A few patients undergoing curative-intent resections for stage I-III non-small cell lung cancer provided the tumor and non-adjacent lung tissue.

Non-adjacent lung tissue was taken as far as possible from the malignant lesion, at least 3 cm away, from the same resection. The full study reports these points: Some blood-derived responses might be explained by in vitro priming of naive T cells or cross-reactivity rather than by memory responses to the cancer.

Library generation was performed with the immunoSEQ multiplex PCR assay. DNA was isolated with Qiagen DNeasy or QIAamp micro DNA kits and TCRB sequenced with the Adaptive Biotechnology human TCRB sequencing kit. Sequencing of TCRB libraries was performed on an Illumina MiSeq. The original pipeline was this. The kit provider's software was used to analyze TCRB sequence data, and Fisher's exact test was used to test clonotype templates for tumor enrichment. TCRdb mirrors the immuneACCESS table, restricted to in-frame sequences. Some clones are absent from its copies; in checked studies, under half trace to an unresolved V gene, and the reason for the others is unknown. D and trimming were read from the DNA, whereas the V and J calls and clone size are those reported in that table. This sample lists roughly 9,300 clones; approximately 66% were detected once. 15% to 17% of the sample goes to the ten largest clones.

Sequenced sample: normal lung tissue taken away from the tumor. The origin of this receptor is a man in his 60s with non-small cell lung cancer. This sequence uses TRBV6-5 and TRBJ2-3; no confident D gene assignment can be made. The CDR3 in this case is CASSYTGTDTQYF. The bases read TGTGCCAGCAGTTATACTGGCACAGATACGCAGTATTTT.